The entry below describes one T cell receptor beta chain. The record originates from a study of blood T cell repertoires in COVID-19. Across the whole study: The United States, Italy and Spain supplied acute and convalescent COVID-19 samples. PBMCs, B-cell-depleted T cells, or T cells were the source of the cDNA or gDNA that made up the material.

The CDR3 length is 16 residues. Germline values: CDR1 SGHTA, CDR2 FQGNSA. J gave up 1 base and V 5 bases, and 9 bases lay outside the gene matches. Per the original methods: Amplification of reference gene primers provided the estimated nucleated cell counts. The repertoire was sequenced with immunoSEQ multiplex PCR; TCRdb's copy has only in-frame clones and lacks some. V and J calls and clone size come straight from that table; D and trimming were deduced from the DNA. The sample lists under 250,000 clones, 81% occurring once. Sequenced input: peripheral blood. The chain links TRBV7-2 to TRBJ2-7; the match to TRBD2 covers 9 bases. This sequence originates from a woman of 80 years or more with acute or convalescent COVID-19. CDR3 region: CASSVSAGGPSYEQYF. In DNA form, the CDR3 reads TGTGCCAGCAGCGTTTCGGCGGGAGGGCCTTCCTACGAGCAGTACTTC.